This is a list of T cell receptor beta chains from one sample in a study of memory CD4+ T cells and cytomegalovirus serostatus. Produced via immunoSEQ multiplex PCR; TCRdb's table is partial and in-frame only. This table holds 30,000 to 40,000 clones, around 79% found once. The sample was memory CD4+ T cells from blood. The source is an adult in good health and CMV-seronegative. CDR3s leave out the opening cysteine and the closing phenylalanine or tryptophan.

CDR3aa: ASRSVGNEQF; j_gene: TRBJ2-1; v_gene: TRBV19
CDR3aa: ASSLQRGANSPLH; j_gene: TRBJ1-6; v_gene: TRBV7-6
CDR3aa: ASSLGGGIRGYT; j_gene: TRBJ1-2; v_gene: TRBV11-3
CDR3aa: ASKRGITGELF; j_gene: TRBJ2-2; v_gene: TRBV7-3
CDR3aa: ASSSEGHQETQY; j_gene: TRBJ2-5; v_gene: TRBV5-1
CDR3aa: ASGTDGQGGYEQY; j_gene: TRBJ2-7; v_gene: TRBV5-6
CDR3aa: ASSQGSGTGELF; j_gene: TRBJ2-2; v_gene: TRBV4-1
CDR3aa: ASTQGLYGEQF; j_gene: TRBJ2-1; v_gene: TRBV7-2
CDR3aa: ASSEAGAIGELF; j_gene: TRBJ2-2; v_gene: TRBV2
CDR3aa: ASSYSVWQLNTEAF; j_gene: TRBJ1-1; v_gene: TRBV6-5
CDR3aa: SVEGRGTSRNSYNEQF; j_gene: TRBJ2-1; v_gene: TRBV29-1
CDR3aa: ASSSDGSYEQY; j_gene: TRBJ2-7; v_gene: TRBV7-9
CDR3aa: ASSDPGQGREKLF; j_gene: TRBJ1-4; v_gene: TRBV2
CDR3aa: ASSDRGHEQF; j_gene: TRBJ2-1; v_gene: TRBV19
CDR3aa: AWSRTPSNQPQH; j_gene: TRBJ1-5; v_gene: TRBV30
CDR3aa: ASSLTGTGERTEAF; j_gene: TRBJ1-1; v_gene: TRBV18
CDR3aa: ASRPQGTWNTEAF; j_gene: TRBJ1-1; v_gene: TRBV6-1
CDR3aa: ASSLAAQYRTDTQY; j_gene: TRBJ2-3; v_gene: TRBV5-8
CDR3aa: ASRRTQPNYGYT; j_gene: TRBJ1-2; v_gene: TRBV6-1
CDR3aa: ASISLTGDYSNQPQH; j_gene: TRBJ1-5; v_gene: TRBV19
CDR3aa: ASSATKNGYT; j_gene: TRBJ1-2; v_gene: TRBV2
CDR3aa: ASSFLLSGANVLT; j_gene: TRBJ2-6; v_gene: TRBV5-8
CDR3aa: AWSVLGTELNTEAF; j_gene: TRBJ1-1; v_gene: TRBV30
CDR3aa: ASSLPGGTEAF; j_gene: TRBJ1-1; v_gene: TRBV13
CDR3aa: ASLRDGYSGNTIY; j_gene: TRBJ1-3; v_gene: TRBV6-1
CDR3aa: AISDPGQPNEKLF; j_gene: TRBJ1-4; v_gene: TRBV10-3
CDR3aa: ASSLEGRTATQY; j_gene: TRBJ2-5; v_gene: TRBV11-2
CDR3aa: ASSLAGSVGQGYNEQF; j_gene: TRBJ2-1; v_gene: TRBV5-1
CDR3aa: AWSPGTGFEKLF; j_gene: TRBJ1-4; v_gene: TRBV30
CDR3aa: ASSEGRGGHTIY; j_gene: TRBJ1-3; v_gene: TRBV6-1
CDR3aa: AIRPSVSSYNEQF; j_gene: TRBJ2-1; v_gene: TRBV10-3
CDR3aa: ASSSGRGAHNEQF; j_gene: TRBJ2-1; v_gene: TRBV11-1
CDR3aa: ASSWRAADTQY; j_gene: TRBJ2-3; v_gene: TRBV5-1
CDR3aa: ASSSLSGARVDEQF; j_gene: TRBJ2-1; v_gene: TRBV7-9
CDR3aa: ASSLALLETQY; j_gene: TRBJ2-5; v_gene: TRBV5-4
CDR3aa: ASSEAGAGRTEAF; j_gene: TRBJ1-1; v_gene: TRBV6-1
CDR3aa: ASSQGLRGRNSPLH; j_gene: TRBJ1-6; v_gene: TRBV4-1
CDR3aa: ASWPGQTNTGELF; j_gene: TRBJ2-2; v_gene: TRBV2
CDR3aa: AWSVNHLYGYT; j_gene: TRBJ1-2; v_gene: TRBV30
CDR3aa: ANNRGRWQGEETQY; j_gene: TRBJ2-5; v_gene: TRBV7-2
CDR3aa: ASRPTSGGPYDYEQY; j_gene: TRBJ2-7; v_gene: TRBV10-1
CDR3aa: ASSYRALSGNTIY; j_gene: TRBJ1-3; v_gene: TRBV27
CDR3aa: ASSLTTGGVFNTEAF; j_gene: TRBJ1-1; v_gene: TRBV7-9
CDR3aa: ASTGQGTYNEQF; j_gene: TRBJ2-1; v_gene: TRBV25-1
CDR3aa: ASSLGAAQGEKLF; j_gene: TRBJ1-4; v_gene: TRBV5-4
CDR3aa: ASSASGDWGNGYT; j_gene: TRBJ1-2; v_gene: TRBV9